The 14 T cell receptor beta chains in this list originate from one sample, sequenced in a study of cytotoxic CD8 clonotypes in ibrutinib-treated CLL. The data were produced by immunoSEQ multiplex PCR, yet TCRdb's version contains in-frame clones alone and is incomplete. The sample yields roughly 29,000 clones, 75% to 80% seen once. The source was PBMCs, collected after 36 months of ibrutinib treatment. The receptors were gathered from a human donor with chronic lymphocytic leukemia.

V is TRBV6-5 and J is TRBJ1-1; maybe TRBD1 (6 bases). The CDR3 consists of 13 residues. Trimming shortened V by 8 bases and J by 7 bases, and 17 bases separated the two germline ends. Germline V CDR1 and CDR2: MNHEY, SVGAGI. The CDR3 region is CASSMGGALEAFF. The DNA of the CDR3 is TGTGCCAGCTCTATGGGGGGGGCCCTTGAAGCTTTCTTT.

The chain links TRBV11-2 to TRBJ2-7; D gene ambiguous. The CDR3 is made up of 13 amino acids. V was trimmed by 1 base and J by 6 bases, leaving 10 bases between them. CDR1 and CDR2 (germline): SGHAT, FQNNGV. CDR3 residues: CASSLAAQSEQYF. The CDR3 DNA follows: TGTGCCAGCAGCTTAGCTGCACAGTCCGAGCAGTACTTC.

The V call is TRBV25-1, the J call TRBJ1-6, with 9 bases identical to TRBD1. After removal of 6 bases from V and 7 bases from J, the junction contained 7 bases not matched to a gene. This CDR3 has 15 residues. Germline V gives CDR1 MGHDK, CDR2 SYGVNS. The DNA of the CDR3 is TGTGCCAGCAGCTTTGGACAGGGGAGAAATTCACCCCTCCACTTT. As protein: CASSFGQGRNSPLHF.

This clone was detected only once. J is TRBJ1-3 and V is TRBV18, with D hard to call. The CDR3 totals 14 residues. CDR1 KGHSH and CDR2 LQKENI come from the germline V gene. Trimming removed 2 bases at V and 1 base at J, with 6 bases between. The CDR3 coding sequence is TGTGCCAGCTCACCAAGCGAGTCTGGAAACACCATATATTTT. Translating it yields CASSPSESGNTIYF.

This clone appeared a few times. The chain links TRBV27 to TRBJ1-5; D remains unclear. The CDR3 runs to 14 residues. Trimming pared 4 bases from V and 3 bases from J, leaving 10 bases between. Germline loops: CDR1 MNHEY, CDR2 SMNVEV (reference sequence). The CDR3 is CASSSNNLNQPQHF. CDR3 DNA: TGTGCCAGCAGTTCCAACAACCTCAATCAGCCCCAGCATTTT.

The chain recombines TRBV25-1 with TRBJ1-1; D unresolved. Deletions cut 8 bases from V and 3 bases from J, with 13 bases between. CDR1 is MGHDK and CDR2 is SYGVNS in the germline V gene. The CDR3 is 13 amino acids. DNA for the CDR3: TGTGCCAGCGGACCCAGGTGGGACACTGAAGCTTTCTTT. Translated, it gives CASGPRWDTEAFF.

The genes are TRBV19 and TRBJ2-7; 12 bases match TRBD1. This CDR3 contains 16 residues. CDR1 is LNHDA, CDR2 SQIVND, per germline (reference sequence). V lost 3 bases, J lost 2 bases, and 5 bases stayed unmatched. The CDR3 reads CASSIFRDRGPYEQYF. DNA of the CDR3: TGTGCCAGTAGTATTTTTCGGGACAGGGGGCCCTACGAGCAGTACTTC.

The V gene is TRBV7-9, the J gene TRBJ1-2; a possible D gene is TRBD1 (5 bases). Germline V gene lookup returns CDR1 SEHNR and CDR2 FQNEAQ (reference sequence). Trimming stripped 6 bases from V and 5 bases from J, with 13 bases between. This CDR3 comprises 13 residues. CDR3: CASRPEGMYGYTF. The CDR3 DNA follows: TGTGCCAGCAGGCCGGAGGGGATGTATGGCTACACCTTC.

The V and J genes are TRBV5-6 and TRBJ2-1, with 8 bases lining up with TRBD1. With 0 bases clipped from V and 3 bases from J, the junction kept 5 bases outside the gene matches. Germline-derived CDR1 and CDR2 are SGHDT and YYEEEE. This CDR3 has 16 residues. CDR3 protein: CASSLEVTGGYNEQFF. The CDR3 DNA reads TGTGCCAGCAGCTTGGAGGTAACAGGGGGCTACAATGAGCAGTTCTTC.

The CDR3 loop reads CATSRDLTGWGNEQFF. The CDR3 coding sequence is TGTGCCACCAGCAGAGATCTGACAGGGTGGGGGAATGAGCAGTTCTTC. The chain uses TRBV15 and TRBJ2-1, with 7 bases aligning to TRBD1. This CDR3 is built from 16 residues. CDR1 LNHNV and CDR2 YYDKDF come from the germline V gene (reference sequence). V dropped 0 bases and J dropped 7; count of bases not matched to a gene: 9.

Points on this clone: The sample contains more than one DNA sequence encoding this CDR3. The V and J genes are TRBV5-4 and TRBJ1-5; tentative D call: TRBD1 (5 bases). V was shortened by 1 base and J by 2 bases, with 7 bases between the two germline ends. Germline V gives CDR1 SGHNT, CDR2 YYREEE (reference sequence). The CDR3 sequence is 14 residues long. CDR3 sequence (DNA): TGTGCCAGCAGCTTGTGGGGGGGCAATCAGCCCCAGCATTTT. Amino acid sequence: CASSLWGGNQPQHF.

This chain connects TRBV7-8 to TRBJ1-4; D is unresolved. CDR1 and CDR2 (germline): SGHVS, FQNEAQ. The ends were cut back, 2 bases at V and 5 bases at J, with 9 bases in the middle. The CDR3 covers 14 residues. The CDR3 region is CASSLWDSNEKLFF. CDR3 DNA: TGTGCCAGCAGCTTATGGGATTCGAATGAAAAACTGTTTTTT.

J is TRBJ2-3 and V is TRBV2; 9 bases agree with TRBD2. This CDR3 spans 14 amino acids. The junction had 5 bases not matched to a gene; V was cut back by 7 bases and J by 3 bases. Germline assignment: CDR1 SNHLY and CDR2 FYNNEI. Here the CDR3 DNA reads TGTGCCAGCATACAAGCGGGGGGAACAGATACGCAGTATTTT. This codes for CASIQAGGTDTQYF.

This chain connects TRBV9 to TRBJ2-6; tentatively, D is TRBD2 (6 bases). Deletions cut 6 bases from V and 0 bases from J, with 16 bases between. There are 17 residues in the CDR3. Germline assignment: CDR1 SGDLS and CDR2 YYNGEE. The CDR3 nucleotides are TGTGCCAGCACCTTAGACGGGGGAGGCTCTGGGGCCAACGTCCTGACTTTC. It specifies CASTLDGGGSGANVLTF.